These T cell receptor beta chains were read from a single sample in a study of shared clonotypes between healthy human individuals. Measured with immunoSEQ multiplex PCR; TCRdb has only the in-frame clones, and not every one. The repertoire holds fewer than 2.5 million clones, with under 95% as singletons. Sequences were obtained from naive CD4+ T cells from PBMCs. These receptors were collected from a man younger than 35 in good health. Some clones in this sample may be carry-over from other donors' samples. Each CDR3 is given with its conserved first and last residue. The order of the fields is CDR3 DNA, CDR3 protein, D gene, clone size, J gene, V gene. D genes are given only for firm matches. The listing skips clone size in some rows; elsewhere it reads once, few, many or a size class.

DNA: TGTGCCAGCAGCCAAGTAACCGTTAACACTGAAGCTTTCTTT
CDR3: CASSQVTVNTEAFF
D: NA
size: NA
J: TRBJ1-1
V: TRBV4-2

DNA: TGTGCCAGCATGAGGCGGATAGCAACTAATGAAAAACTGTTTTTT
CDR3: CASMRRIATNEKLFF
D: NA
size: NA
J: TRBJ1-4
V: TRBV6-5

DNA: TGTGCCAGCAGCCCCCCAGCGGGAGGGATAGGGGATACGCAGTATTTT
CDR3: CASSPPAGGIGDTQYF
D: TRBD2
size: NA
J: TRBJ2-3
V: TRBV7-6

DNA: TGCGCCAGCAGCCCCTTAACAGGGACCCGGAGGGAGCAGTACTTC
CDR3: CASSPLTGTRREQYF
D: NA
size: NA
J: TRBJ2-7
V: TRBV4-1

DNA: TGTGCCAGCAGCGCCGTTTCTCGGGCCACGCAGTATTTT
CDR3: CASSAVSRATQYF
D: NA
size: NA
J: TRBJ2-3
V: TRBV9

DNA: TGTGCCAGCAGCCGAGTAGCGGGAGGGGCCTACGAGCAGTACTTC
CDR3: CASSRVAGGAYEQYF
D: TRBD2
size: NA
J: TRBJ2-7
V: TRBV7-2

DNA: TGCGCCAGCAGTGTCCCGGGCGAGCAGTTCTTC
CDR3: CASSVPGEQFF
D: NA
size: NA
J: TRBJ2-1
V: TRBV10-1

DNA: TGTGCCAGTAGAATAACCGACAGCCTACCCTACGAGCAGTACTTC
CDR3: CASRITDSLPYEQYF
D: NA
size: NA
J: TRBJ2-7
V: TRBV19

DNA: TGTGCCAGCAGCAAGATGAGGACTAGCGGGAGGACAACTCCCTACAATGAGCAGTTCTTC
CDR3: CASSKMRTSGRTTPYNEQFF
D: TRBD2
size: once
J: TRBJ2-1
V: TRBV27

DNA: TGTGCCAGCTCATCCTTCCCGGGAGGGTACAATGAGCAGTTCTTC
CDR3: CASSSFPGGYNEQFF
D: TRBD2
size: NA
J: TRBJ2-1
V: TRBV18

DNA: TGCAGCGTTCCCGCGCGCGGTACTTTTCCCAATGAGCAGTTCTTC
CDR3: CSVPARGTFPNEQFF
D: NA
size: NA
J: TRBJ2-1
V: TRBV29-1

DNA: TGTGCCATCAGTGATTTTACCACTGAAGCTTTCTTT
CDR3: CAISDFTTEAFF
D: NA
size: NA
J: TRBJ1-1
V: TRBV10-3

DNA: TGTGCCAGTGCCACAGGGGAAATGGCTAATGAAAAACTGTTTTTT
CDR3: CASATGEMANEKLFF
D: NA
size: once
J: TRBJ1-4
V: TRBV21-1

DNA: TGTGCCAGCAGTCCCCGGACTTTCCTGGGGGGCAATCAGCCCCAGCATTTT
CDR3: CASSPRTFLGGNQPQHF
D: NA
size: NA
J: TRBJ1-5
V: TRBV28

DNA: TGTGCCACCAGCAGGGGTGGACTAGCGGGCGAGCAGTACTTC
CDR3: CATSRGGLAGEQYF
D: TRBD2
size: NA
J: TRBJ2-7
V: TRBV15

DNA: TGCGCCAGCAGCCAAGGGACAGAGAGCTCCTACGAGCAGTACTTC
CDR3: CASSQGTESSYEQYF
D: NA
size: NA
J: TRBJ2-7
V: TRBV4-1

DNA: TGTGCCAGCAGTTCGGACAGCTATGGCTACACCTTC
CDR3: CASSSDSYGYTF
D: NA
size: NA
J: TRBJ1-2
V: TRBV27

DNA: TGCAGCGTTGAAGTCACTGGGGCGTTGGAGAAGACAGGGAAGAACTCCTACGAGCAGTACTTC
CDR3: CSVEVTGALEKTGKNSYEQYF
D: TRBD1
size: NA
J: TRBJ2-7
V: TRBV29-1

DNA: TGTGCCAGCAGTTTGAAAGACAGACCATATGGCTACACCTTC
CDR3: CASSLKDRPYGYTF
D: NA
size: NA
J: TRBJ1-2
V: TRBV27

DNA: TGCGCCAGCAGCGGGGAGGTAGCGGGAGGCTACAATGAGCAGTTCTTC
CDR3: CASSGEVAGGYNEQFF
D: TRBD2
size: NA
J: TRBJ2-1
V: TRBV5-1

DNA: TGTGCCAGCAGCTTAGAGGTTGGGGGGAAACTGTTTTTT
CDR3: CASSLEVGGKLFF
D: NA
size: NA
J: TRBJ1-4
V: TRBV7-9

DNA: TGTGCCAGCAGTCGCCGGGACAGGCCCTGGGGGGGCTACACCTTC
CDR3: CASSRRDRPWGGYTF
D: TRBD1
size: NA
J: TRBJ1-2
V: TRBV28

DNA: TGTGCCAGTTCCAGGACAGCCTCCTACGAGCAGTACTTC
CDR3: CASSRTASYEQYF
D: NA
size: NA
J: TRBJ2-7
V: TRBV6-4

DNA: TGCGCCAGCAGCTCGACTAGCGGGAGTCCCGAGCAGTACTTC
CDR3: CASSSTSGSPEQYF
D: TRBD2
size: NA
J: TRBJ2-7
V: TRBV5-1

DNA: TGTGCCAGCATCAACTTGGGAGAAAACTATGGCTACACCTTC
CDR3: CASINLGENYGYTF
D: NA
size: NA
J: TRBJ1-2
V: TRBV5-6

DNA: TGTGCCAGCAGCCGCTTACCCCGCCAGGACACTGAAGCTTTCTTT
CDR3: CASSRLPRQDTEAFF
D: NA
size: NA
J: TRBJ1-1
V: TRBV7-2

DNA: TGTGCCAGCAGCGAAGGGCCCCAAATTGGAAACACCATATATTTT
CDR3: CASSEGPQIGNTIYF
D: NA
size: once
J: TRBJ1-3
V: TRBV25-1

DNA: TGTGCCAGCAGTGACGGGACAGGGACAGATACGCAGTATTTT
CDR3: CASSDGTGTDTQYF
D: TRBD1
size: few
J: TRBJ2-3
V: TRBV6-4

DNA: TGTGCCAGCAGTGCCTTTGAGGGGGCGGGGGAGTACGAGCAGTACTTC
CDR3: CASSAFEGAGEYEQYF
D: NA
size: NA
J: TRBJ2-7
V: TRBV6-1

DNA: TGCGCCAGCAGCCTAACAGGGGACACCGGGGAGCTGTTTTTT
CDR3: CASSLTGDTGELFF
D: TRBD1
size: NA
J: TRBJ2-2
V: TRBV5-1

DNA: TGTGCCAGCAGCGACCGACAGAAGAGTGGCTACACCTTC
CDR3: CASSDRQKSGYTF
D: NA
size: NA
J: TRBJ1-2
V: TRBV9

DNA: TGCAGCGCGCAGAGGGGCAGGGGGCAAGTGGAAAAACTGTTTTTT
CDR3: CSAQRGRGQVEKLFF
D: TRBD1
size: NA
J: TRBJ1-4
V: TRBV29-1

DNA: TGTGCCAGCAGCCAAGGCCAGGGGAACACTGAAGCTTTCTTT
CDR3: CASSQGQGNTEAFF
D: NA
size: NA
J: TRBJ1-1
V: TRBV7-9

DNA: TGTGCCAGCAGCGTGACGCCCTCCTACGAGCAGTACTTC
CDR3: CASSVTPSYEQYF
D: NA
size: NA
J: TRBJ2-7
V: TRBV9

DNA: TGTGCCAGCAGCTTGGCCGTTCGGCAAAATCAGCCCCAGCATTTT
CDR3: CASSLAVRQNQPQHF
D: NA
size: NA
J: TRBJ1-5
V: TRBV5-5

DNA: TGTGCCAGCAGTGAAACACCTGGGGGGGCGCGTGGCTACACCTTC
CDR3: CASSETPGGARGYTF
D: NA
size: NA
J: TRBJ1-2
V: TRBV6-1

DNA: TGTGCCGCCCTGCTGACCGTCTCGGGCGATGAGCAGTTCTTC
CDR3: CAALLTVSGDEQFF
D: NA
size: NA
J: TRBJ2-1
V: TRBV2

DNA: TGCGCCAGCAGCCCCGGGAGGGTTAGCACAGATACGCAGTATTTT
CDR3: CASSPGRVSTDTQYF
D: TRBD2
size: NA
J: TRBJ2-3
V: TRBV5-1

DNA: TGTGCCAGCTCACCCCCACCGGACTATGACCCGTTAGTTGAGCAGTTCTTC
CDR3: CASSPPPDYDPLVEQFF
D: NA
size: NA
J: TRBJ2-1
V: TRBV18

DNA: TGCAGCGTTGCCGGGGGCGACTATGGCTACACCTTC
CDR3: CSVAGGDYGYTF
D: NA
size: NA
J: TRBJ1-2
V: TRBV29-1

DNA: TGTGCCAGCAGCTTAGAAGGGCGTTACCACGAGCAGTACTTC
CDR3: CASSLEGRYHEQYF
D: NA
size: NA
J: TRBJ2-7
V: TRBV7-3

DNA: TGTGCCAGCAGGCCACTGACTAGCGCAGATACGCAGTATTTT
CDR3: CASRPLTSADTQYF
D: TRBD2
size: NA
J: TRBJ2-3
V: TRBV2

DNA: TGTGCCAGCAGCGTAGGGTTACGGGGGGCCACAGATACGCAGTATTTT
CDR3: CASSVGLRGATDTQYF
D: NA
size: NA
J: TRBJ2-3
V: TRBV9

DNA: TGTGCCAGCAGTGGTCTAGCGGCAGGAGATACGCAGTATTTT
CDR3: CASSGLAAGDTQYF
D: TRBD2
size: NA
J: TRBJ2-3
V: TRBV2

DNA: TGTGCCAGCAGCCGCTCCTACAATGAGCAGTTCTTC
CDR3: CASSRSYNEQFF
D: NA
size: NA
J: TRBJ2-1
V: TRBV7-6

DNA: TGTGCCAGCACCCCGGGACAGAGCTACGAGCAGTACTTC
CDR3: CASTPGQSYEQYF
D: TRBD1
size: NA
J: TRBJ2-7
V: TRBV28

DNA: TGTGCCAGCAGTGACCTACCCGCAAGCGGGATAGCCGGGGAGCTGTTTTTT
CDR3: CASSDLPASGIAGELFF
D: TRBD2
size: NA
J: TRBJ2-2
V: TRBV6-4

DNA: TGTGCCAGCAGCCTAGGGACAACCGGACAGTTCTTC
CDR3: CASSLGTTGQFF
D: NA
size: NA
J: TRBJ2-1
V: TRBV11-2

DNA: TGCGCCAGCAGCCGAGATGAGGGACCCTACGAGCAGTACTTC
CDR3: CASSRDEGPYEQYF
D: NA
size: NA
J: TRBJ2-7
V: TRBV5-1

DNA: TGCAGCGTTGCCCGGACAGGGGGCGCCGGGTATGGCTACACCTTC
CDR3: CSVARTGGAGYGYTF
D: TRBD1
size: NA
J: TRBJ1-2
V: TRBV29-1

DNA: TGTGCCAGCTCACCGGGCAGGAGGACCTACGAGCAGTACTTC
CDR3: CASSPGRRTYEQYF
D: NA
size: NA
J: TRBJ2-7
V: TRBV18

DNA: TGTGCCAGCAGTGCCCGGGGGGACTATCAGCCCCAGCATTTT
CDR3: CASSARGDYQPQHF
D: NA
size: NA
J: TRBJ1-5
V: TRBV6-1

DNA: TGTGCCAGCAGCTTAGTGGGCACTGAAGCTTTCTTT
CDR3: CASSLVGTEAFF
D: NA
size: few
J: TRBJ1-1
V: TRBV11-2